These T cell receptor beta chains were read from a single sample in a study of T cell changes during pregnancy in multiple sclerosis. The method was immunoSEQ multiplex PCR; TCRdb's version includes in-frame clones alone and lacks a portion of them. Of roughly 55,000 clones detected, 92% appear once; the ten largest clones hold more than 0.15%. Sequenced here: CD4+ T cells from peripheral blood mononuclear cells, sampled after pregnancy. Receptors originate from a female donor in good health, enrolled as a control in a pregnancy study. CDR3s include the opening cysteine and the closing phenylalanine or tryptophan. The order of the fields is clone size, V gene, J gene, D gene, CDR3 protein, CDR3 DNA. D genes are given only for firm matches. Size is omitted from some rows. Given values are once, few, many or a class for expanded clones.

-	TRBV11-3	TRBJ2-2	TRBD1	CASSPGDRATGELFF	TGTGCCAGCAGCCCAGGGGACAGGGCCACCGGGGAGCTGTTTTTT
-	TRBV18	TRBJ1-5	-	CASSPRELTAGNQPQHF	TGTGCCAGCTCACCACGTGAACTGACAGCTGGGAATCAGCCCCAGCATTTT
-	TRBV7-8	TRBJ1-1	-	CASSLVITGVRNTEAFF	TGTGCCAGCAGCTTAGTAATTACGGGGGTGAGGAACACTGAAGCTTTCTTT
-	TRBV5-1	TRBJ2-5	TRBD1	CASLQGTSFVGETQYF	TGCGCCAGCCTACAGGGGACCAGCTTCGTGGGGGAGACCCAGTACTTC
-	TRBV5-4	TRBJ2-7	TRBD1	CASSPGQGIRGGTGGEQYF	TGTGCCAGCAGCCCCGGACAGGGGATACGGGGAGGAACGGGGGGCGAGCAGTACTTC
-	TRBV18	TRBJ2-5	-	CASSPGAQETQYF	TGTGCCAGCTCACCGGGGGCCCAAGAGACCCAGTACTTC
-	TRBV6-4	TRBJ1-5	-	CASSEGARQPQHF	TGTGCCAGCAGTGAGGGGGCGAGGCAGCCCCAGCATTTT
-	TRBV2	TRBJ2-4	-	CASREGTLAKNIQYF	TGTGCCAGCAGGGAAGGGACTCTAGCCAAAAACATTCAGTACTTC
-	TRBV4-3	TRBJ1-1	-	CASSRTGINTEAFF	TGCGCCAGCAGCCGCACAGGGATCAACACTGAAGCTTTCTTT
-	TRBV28	TRBJ1-6	TRBD1	CASSFSPGQRNSPLHF	TGTGCCAGCAGTTTCAGCCCGGGACAGAGAAATTCACCCCTCCACTTT
-	TRBV7-2	TRBJ2-7	TRBD1	CASSPNRDRPNEQYF	TGTGCCAGCAGTCCTAACCGGGACAGGCCCAACGAGCAGTACTTC
-	TRBV10-3	TRBJ2-3	-	CAIRGGADTQYF	TGTGCCATCAGAGGGGGGGCAGATACGCAGTATTTT
-	TRBV7-9	TRBJ1-1	-	CASSQATEAFF	TGTGCCAGCAGTCAAGCCACTGAAGCTTTCTTT
-	TRBV18	TRBJ2-7	-	CASSLGLDYEQYF	TGTGCCAGCTCACTGGGACTGGACTACGAGCAGTACTTC
-	TRBV29-1	TRBJ1-3	-	CSVRKPGSGNTIYF	TGCAGCGTCCGGAAGCCAGGGTCCGGAAACACCATATATTTT
once	TRBV4-1	TRBJ1-5	-	CASSQDHDRYPDQPQHF	TGCGCCAGCAGCCAAGACCACGACAGGTATCCGGATCAGCCCCAGCATTTT
-	TRBV28	TRBJ2-1	TRBD1	CASISRDRGVNEQFF	TGTGCCAGCATCAGCCGGGACAGGGGTGTCAATGAGCAGTTCTTC
-	TRBV19	TRBJ1-5	TRBD1	CASSIGTASGNQPQHF	TGTGCCAGTAGTATCGGGACAGCCTCCGGCAATCAGCCCCAGCATTTT
-	TRBV4-2	TRBJ1-3	-	CASSQDPRAGNTIYF	TGTGCCAGCAGCCAAGATCCCCGAGCGGGAAACACCATATATTTT
once	TRBV27	TRBJ2-7	TRBD2	CASSPYPTTAGEGEQYF	TGTGCCAGCAGTCCCTACCCTACGACAGCGGGGGAGGGGGAGCAGTACTTC
once	TRBV11-1	TRBJ2-1	TRBD2	CASSLRAGAYNEQFF	TGTGCCAGCAGCTTAAGAGCGGGGGCCTACAATGAGCAGTTCTTC
-	TRBV15	TRBJ2-7	TRBD1	CATSRAPGQTYEQYF	TGTGCCACCAGCAGAGCGCCGGGACAGACTTACGAGCAGTACTTC
-	TRBV5-1	TRBJ1-1	TRBD1	CASSSGTGSIRTEAFF	TGCGCCAGCAGCTCCGGGACAGGGAGTATCCGCACTGAAGCTTTCTTT
-	TRBV6-4	TRBJ2-1	-	CASSDRWGRSGSEQFF	TGTGCCAGCAGTGACAGGTGGGGGCGGAGTGGGTCTGAGCAGTTCTTC
-	TRBV28	TRBJ2-7	TRBD2	CASSVGGALYEQYF	TGTGCCAGCAGTGTCGGGGGGGCCCTCTACGAGCAGTACTTC
-	TRBV30	TRBJ1-2	-	CAWSVRPSLIRVGNGYTF	TGTGCCTGGAGTGTACGCCCCTCACTTATCAGGGTTGGGAATGGCTACACCTTC
-	TRBV5-1	TRBJ1-1	TRBD1	CASSDQGDLSTEAFF	TGCGCCAGCAGCGACCAGGGGGATCTTTCTACTGAAGCTTTCTTT
-	TRBV7-2	TRBJ2-1	-	CASSVYNEQFF	TGTGCCAGCAGCGTATACAATGAGCAGTTCTTC
-	TRBV2	TRBJ2-7	TRBD1	CASSERAGQGYEQYF	TGTGCCAGCAGTGAGAGGGCCGGACAGGGATACGAGCAGTACTTC
-	TRBV18	TRBJ2-5	-	CASSPGGETQYF	TGTGCCAGCTCACCAGGGGGGGAGACCCAGTACTTC
-	TRBV6-4	TRBJ1-2	-	CASSPGGANYGYTF	TGTGCCAGCAGTCCGGGGGGGGCGAACTATGGCTACACCTTC
-	TRBV4-2	TRBJ2-2	TRBD1	CASSQGQGDGELFF	TGTGCCAGCAGCCAAGGACAGGGGGACGGGGAGCTGTTTTTT
-	TRBV6-5	TRBJ1-3	-	CASSQLLSGNTIYF	TGTGCCAGCAGTCAACTCCTCTCTGGAAACACCATATATTTT
once	TRBV6-6	TRBJ2-7	-	CASSSGYYEQYF	TGTGCCAGCAGTTCCGGTTACTACGAGCAGTACTTC
once	TRBV5-1	TRBJ1-6	-	CASRSGTYNSPLHF	TGCGCCAGCAGGTCAGGAACCTATAATTCACCCCTCCACTTT
-	TRBV6-1	TRBJ2-5	-	CASRQGETQYF	TGTGCCAGCAGACAGGGTGAGACCCAGTACTTC
-	TRBV7-2	TRBJ1-1	TRBD1	CASTKTGTMNTEAFF	TGTGCCAGCACCAAGACAGGGACAATGAACACTGAAGCTTTCTTT
-	TRBV7-9	TRBJ1-6	-	CASSSQLPGGGSPLHF	TGTGCCAGCAGCTCGCAACTCCCGGGGGGGGGTTCACCCCTCCACTTT
-	TRBV30	TRBJ1-1	TRBD1	CAWTRDRMNTEAFF	TGTGCCTGGACTCGGGACAGAATGAACACTGAAGCTTTCTTT